The 6 T cell receptor beta chains presented below share a single source sample, sequenced in a study of PD-L1 blockade in urothelial cancer. Using immunoSEQ multiplex PCR, the repertoire was profiled, and TCRdb retains in-frame clones only, with some absent. The sample shows 85,000 to 90,000 clones, around nine tenths of them seen only once. Sequences were derived from PBMCs, sampled around atezolizumab (anti-PD-L1) treatment. The receptors here all came from a man in his fifties or sixties with urothelial cancer.

The chain recombines TRBV19 with TRBJ2-7, with D hard to call. Between the trimmed V and J ends, which lost 2 bases and 3 bases, there was a span of 5 bases. The CDR3 covers 12 residues. Germline CDR1 LNHDA, CDR2 SQIVND (reference sequence). The CDR3 loop is CASSIRGYEQYF. Here the CDR3 DNA reads TGTGCCAGTAGTATAAGAGGCTACGAGCAGTACTTC.

The V gene is TRBV21-1, the J gene TRBJ2-7; the table's TRBD1 call for D was not verified on the DNA. TRBV21-1 is a recognized pseudogene. The CDR3 is 14 amino acids. CDR3 loop: CASRPGHLLTEQYF. CDR3 DNA sequence: TGTGCCAGCAGACCGGGACACTTATTGACCGAGCAGTACTTC.

The chain couples TRBV5-6 to TRBJ1-2; 8 nucleotides match TRBD1. Per the germline V gene, CDR1 is SGHDT and CDR2 is YYEEEE. This CDR3 is built from 15 residues. V lost 4 bases and J lost 1; bases outside the gene matches: 6. The DNA for the CDR3 is TGTGCCAGCAGCGTATGGACAGGGCGTAACTATGGCTACACCTTC. It translates to CASSVWTGRNYGYTF.

J is TRBJ2-1 and V is TRBV5-6, with 12 bases identical to TRBD1. Looked up from germline, CDR1 is SGHDT and CDR2 is YYEEEE. V dropped 4 bases and J dropped 2; count of bases not matched to a gene: 1. This CDR3 contains 15 residues. CDR3 coding DNA: TGTGCCAGCAGCGGGACAGGGGGCGCCTACAATGAGCAGTTCTTC. Translating it yields CASSGTGGAYNEQFF.

V usage is TRBV5-1 and J usage is TRBJ1-6; D possibly corresponds to TRBD1 (5 bases). The CDR3 contains 14 residues. Trimming pared 0 bases from V and 4 bases from J, leaving 5 bases between. CDR1 SGHRS and CDR2 YFSETQ come from the germline V gene. CDR3 sequence: CASSLAGYNSPLHF. The DNA of the CDR3 is TGCGCCAGCAGCTTGGCAGGGTATAATTCACCCCTCCACTTT. The full variable domain, completed using reference TRBV5-1 and TRBJ1-6, is KAGVTQTPRYLIKTRGQQVTLSCSPISGHRSVSWYQQTPGQGLQFLFEYFSETQRNKGNFPGRFSGRQFSNSRSEMNVSTLELGDSALYLCASSLAGYNSPLHFGNGTRLTVT.

The chain combines TRBV7-2 with TRBJ2-3; D is possibly TRBD2 (6 bases). The V end was cut by 5 bases, the J end by 6 bases, with 21 bases between. The CDR3 covers 16 residues. Germline CDR1 is SGHTA and CDR2 is FQGNSA. CDR3 DNA: TGTGCCAGCAGCGCCACCCTCACTAGCCCCTTGGATACGCAGTATTTT. Its translation: CASSATLTSPLDTQYF.